Listed here is a single T cell receptor beta chain. Sequenced by immunoSEQ multiplex PCR; TCRdb stores in-frame clones only, minus some. The sample table includes about 18,000 clones. These data originate in a study of T cells in women clearing cervical HPV infection. Across the study: Blood came at first lesion visit for cases, post-clearance for controls.

Sequencing was carried out using blood buffy coat. The origin of this receptor is a woman aged 18 to 75 with a cervical HPV16 infection that either progressed to CIN3+ or cleared (not recorded which).

This CDR3 reads CASSPRQVTYNEQFF. The covered CDR3 bases are TGTGCCAGCTCACCAAGGCAGGTCACCTACAATGAG. The V gene is TRBV18, the J gene TRBJ2-1; D remains unclear. From the germline J gene comes the end of the CDR3, since the read stops 3 residues before it. The CDR3 has 15 residues. CDR1 is KGHSH, CDR2 LQKENI, per germline. V shed 2 bases and J shed 2 bases, with 10 bases lying between them.